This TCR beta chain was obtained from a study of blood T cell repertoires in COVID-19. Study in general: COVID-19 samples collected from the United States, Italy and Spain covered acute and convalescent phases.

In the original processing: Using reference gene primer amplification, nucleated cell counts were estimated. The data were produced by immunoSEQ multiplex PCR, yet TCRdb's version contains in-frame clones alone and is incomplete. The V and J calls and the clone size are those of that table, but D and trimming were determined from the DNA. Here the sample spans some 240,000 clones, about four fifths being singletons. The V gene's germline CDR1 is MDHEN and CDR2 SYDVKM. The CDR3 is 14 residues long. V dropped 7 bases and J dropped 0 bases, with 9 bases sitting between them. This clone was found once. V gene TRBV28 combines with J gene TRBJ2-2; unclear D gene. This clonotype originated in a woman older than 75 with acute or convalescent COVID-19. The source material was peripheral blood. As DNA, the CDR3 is TGTGCCAGCACGTCAGGTACGAACACCGGGGAGCTGTTTTTT. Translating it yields CASTSGTNTGELFF. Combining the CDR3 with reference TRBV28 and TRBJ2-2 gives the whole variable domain DVKVTQSSRYLVKRTGEKVFLECVQDMDHENMFWYRQDPGLGLRLIYFSYDVKMKEKGDIPEGYSVSREKKERFSLILESASTNQTSMYLCASTSGTNTGELFFGEGSRLTVL.